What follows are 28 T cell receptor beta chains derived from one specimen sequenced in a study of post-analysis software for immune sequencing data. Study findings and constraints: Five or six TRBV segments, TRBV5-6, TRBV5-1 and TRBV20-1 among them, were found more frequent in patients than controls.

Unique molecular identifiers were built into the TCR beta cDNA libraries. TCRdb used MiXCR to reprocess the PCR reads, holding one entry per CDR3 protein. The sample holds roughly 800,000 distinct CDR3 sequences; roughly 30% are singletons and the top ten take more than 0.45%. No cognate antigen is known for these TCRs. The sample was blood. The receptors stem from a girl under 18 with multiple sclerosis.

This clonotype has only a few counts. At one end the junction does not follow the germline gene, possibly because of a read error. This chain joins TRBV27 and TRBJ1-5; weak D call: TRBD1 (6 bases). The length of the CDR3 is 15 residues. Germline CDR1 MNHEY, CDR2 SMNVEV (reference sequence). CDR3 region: CASSLTMGGNQPQHF. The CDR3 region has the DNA TGTGCCAGCAGCCTGACGATGGGGGGCAACCAGCCCCAGCATTTT.

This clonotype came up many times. The chain's CDR3 is CASSLRSLFTDTQYF. Written as DNA, the CDR3 is TGTGCCAGCAGCTTAAGGTCCTTGTTTACAGATACGCAGTATTTT. This chain links TRBV7-2 with TRBJ2-3; D not resolved. Trimming shortened V by 2 bases and J by 3 bases, and 12 bases separated the two germline ends. There are 15 residues in the CDR3. Germline CDR1 reads SGHTA; CDR2 reads FQGNSA.

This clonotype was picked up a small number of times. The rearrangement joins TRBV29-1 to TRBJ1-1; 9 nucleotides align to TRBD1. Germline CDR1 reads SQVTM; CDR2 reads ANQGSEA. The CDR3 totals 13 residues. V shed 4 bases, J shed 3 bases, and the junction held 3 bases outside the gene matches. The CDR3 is CSVGDRVHTEAFF. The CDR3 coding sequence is TGCAGCGTTGGGGACAGGGTCCACACTGAAGCTTTCTTT.

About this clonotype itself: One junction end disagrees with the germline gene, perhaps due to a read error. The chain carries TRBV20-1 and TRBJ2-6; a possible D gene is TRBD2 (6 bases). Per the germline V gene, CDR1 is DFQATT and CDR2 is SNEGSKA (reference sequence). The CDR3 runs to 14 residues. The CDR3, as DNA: TGCAGTGCTAGCGGGCATGGCGGGGCCAACGTCCGGACTTTC. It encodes CSASGHGGANVRTF.

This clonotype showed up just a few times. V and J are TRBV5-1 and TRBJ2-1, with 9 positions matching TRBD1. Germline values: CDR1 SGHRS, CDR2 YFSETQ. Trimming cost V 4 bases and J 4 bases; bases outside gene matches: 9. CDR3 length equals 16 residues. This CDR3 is CASSPGQGFSYNEQFF. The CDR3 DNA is TGCGCCAGCAGCCCGGGACAGGGATTCTCATACAATGAGCAGTTCTTC.

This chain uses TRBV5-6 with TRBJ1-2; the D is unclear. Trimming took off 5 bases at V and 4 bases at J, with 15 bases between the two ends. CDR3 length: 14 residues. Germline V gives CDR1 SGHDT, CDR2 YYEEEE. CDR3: CASSQWAIRYGYTF. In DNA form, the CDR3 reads TGTGCCAGCAGTCAGTGGGCGATTCGCTATGGCTACACCTTC.

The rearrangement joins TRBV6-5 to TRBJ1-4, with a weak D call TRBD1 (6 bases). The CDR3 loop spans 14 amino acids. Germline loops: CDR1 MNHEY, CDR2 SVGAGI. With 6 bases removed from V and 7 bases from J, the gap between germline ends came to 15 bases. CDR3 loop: CASSKAGASEKLFF. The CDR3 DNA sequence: TGTGCCAGCAGCAAGGCAGGGGCCAGTGAAAAACTGTTTTTT.

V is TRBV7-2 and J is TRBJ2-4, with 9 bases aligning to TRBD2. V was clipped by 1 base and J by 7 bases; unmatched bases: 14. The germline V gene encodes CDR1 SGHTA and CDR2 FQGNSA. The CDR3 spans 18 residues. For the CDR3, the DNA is TGTGCCAGCAGCTTAGGGGGCTGGATTAGCGGGAGCCGTAACATTCAGTACTTC. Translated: CASSLGGWISGSRNIQYF.

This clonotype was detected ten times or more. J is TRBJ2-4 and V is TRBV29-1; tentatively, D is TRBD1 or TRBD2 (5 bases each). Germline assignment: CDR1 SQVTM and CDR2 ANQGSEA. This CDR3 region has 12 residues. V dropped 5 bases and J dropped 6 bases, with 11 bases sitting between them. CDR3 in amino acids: CSVRRGPNIQYF. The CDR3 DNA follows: TGCAGCGTTCGTAGGGGACCAAACATTCAGTACTTC.

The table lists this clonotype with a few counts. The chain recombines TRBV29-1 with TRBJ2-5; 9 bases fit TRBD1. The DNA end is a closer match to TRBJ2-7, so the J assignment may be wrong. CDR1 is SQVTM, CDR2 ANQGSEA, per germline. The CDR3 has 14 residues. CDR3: CSVDGGQGTNEQYF. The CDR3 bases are TGCAGCGTCGACGGAGGACAGGGGACCAACGAGCAGTACTTC.

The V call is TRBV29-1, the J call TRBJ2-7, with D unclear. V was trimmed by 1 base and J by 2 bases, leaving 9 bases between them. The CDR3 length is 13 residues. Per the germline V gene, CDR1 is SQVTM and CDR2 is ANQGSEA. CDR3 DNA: TGCAGCGTTGAAGCGCCAGGAACCTACGAGCAGTACTTC. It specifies CSVEAPGTYEQYF.

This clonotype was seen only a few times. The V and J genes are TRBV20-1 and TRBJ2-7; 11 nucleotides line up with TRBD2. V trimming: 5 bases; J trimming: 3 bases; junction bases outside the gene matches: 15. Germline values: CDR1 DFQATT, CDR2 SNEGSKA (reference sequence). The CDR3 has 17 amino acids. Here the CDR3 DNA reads TGCAGTGCTGCTACGTTTCCTAGACTAGCGGGAATCTACGAGCAGTACTTC. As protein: CSAATFPRLAGIYEQYF.

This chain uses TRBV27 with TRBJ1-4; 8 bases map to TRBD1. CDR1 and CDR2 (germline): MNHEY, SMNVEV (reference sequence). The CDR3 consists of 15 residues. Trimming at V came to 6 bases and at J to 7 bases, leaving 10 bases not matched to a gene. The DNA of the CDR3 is TGTGCCAGCAGCGCCACAGGGGGGAATGGTGAAAAACTGTTTTTT. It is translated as CASSATGGNGEKLFF.

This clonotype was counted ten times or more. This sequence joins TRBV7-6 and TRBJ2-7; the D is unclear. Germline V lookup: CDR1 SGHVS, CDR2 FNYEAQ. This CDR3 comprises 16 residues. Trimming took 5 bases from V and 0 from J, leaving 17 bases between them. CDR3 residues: CASSPVAPPYSYEQYF. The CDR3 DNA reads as TGTGCCAGCAGCCCCGTGGCTCCTCCTTACTCCTACGAGCAGTACTTC.

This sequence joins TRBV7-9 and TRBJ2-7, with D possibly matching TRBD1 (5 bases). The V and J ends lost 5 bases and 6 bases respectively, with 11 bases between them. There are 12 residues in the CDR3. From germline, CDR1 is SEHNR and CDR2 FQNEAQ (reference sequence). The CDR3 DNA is TGTGCCAGCAGCCTGCAGGGTACCGAGCAGTACTTC. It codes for CASSLQGTEQYF.

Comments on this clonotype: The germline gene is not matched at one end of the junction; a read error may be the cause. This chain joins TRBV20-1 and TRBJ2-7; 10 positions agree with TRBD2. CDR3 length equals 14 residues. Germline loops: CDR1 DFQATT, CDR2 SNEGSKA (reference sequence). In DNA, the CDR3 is TGTGGTGCCGGAGGACTAGCGGAACCCTACGAGCAGTACTTC. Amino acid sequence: CGAGGLAEPYEQYF.

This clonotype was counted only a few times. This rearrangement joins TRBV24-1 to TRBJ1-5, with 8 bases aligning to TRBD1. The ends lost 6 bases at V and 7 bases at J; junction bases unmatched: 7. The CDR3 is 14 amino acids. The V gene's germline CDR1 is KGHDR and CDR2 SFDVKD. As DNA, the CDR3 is TGTGCCACCAGTTCAGGGGGCGCCTCCCAGCCCCAGCATTTT. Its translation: CATSSGGASQPQHF.

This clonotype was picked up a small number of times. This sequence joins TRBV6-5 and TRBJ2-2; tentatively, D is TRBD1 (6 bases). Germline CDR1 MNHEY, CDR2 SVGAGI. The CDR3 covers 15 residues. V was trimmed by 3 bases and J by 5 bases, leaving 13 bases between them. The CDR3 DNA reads TGTGCCAGCAGTTATTCCAGGGGAGAAACCGGGGAGCTGTTTTTT. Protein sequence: CASSYSRGETGELFF.

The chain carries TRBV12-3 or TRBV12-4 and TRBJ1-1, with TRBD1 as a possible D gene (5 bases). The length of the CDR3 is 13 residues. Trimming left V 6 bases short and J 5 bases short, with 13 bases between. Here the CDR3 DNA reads TGTGCCAGCAGCATGGGACCGCGGACTGAAGCTTTCTTT. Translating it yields CASSMGPRTEAFF.

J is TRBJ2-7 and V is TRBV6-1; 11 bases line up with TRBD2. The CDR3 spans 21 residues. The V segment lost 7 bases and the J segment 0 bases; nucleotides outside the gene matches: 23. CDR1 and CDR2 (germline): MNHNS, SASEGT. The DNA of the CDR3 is TGTGCCAGCACACACGGAGGGAGGGAGTACCTAGCGGGAGGCCTCTCCTACGAGCAGTACTTC. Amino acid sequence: CASTHGGREYLAGGLSYEQYF.

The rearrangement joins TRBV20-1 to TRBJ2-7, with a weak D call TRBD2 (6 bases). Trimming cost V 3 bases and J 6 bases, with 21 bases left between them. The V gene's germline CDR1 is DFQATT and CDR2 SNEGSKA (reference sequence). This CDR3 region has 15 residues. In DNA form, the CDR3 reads TGCAGTGCTAGGCGGCTTATTAGTGGGACTGGCGAGCAGTACTTC. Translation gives CSARRLISGTGEQYF.

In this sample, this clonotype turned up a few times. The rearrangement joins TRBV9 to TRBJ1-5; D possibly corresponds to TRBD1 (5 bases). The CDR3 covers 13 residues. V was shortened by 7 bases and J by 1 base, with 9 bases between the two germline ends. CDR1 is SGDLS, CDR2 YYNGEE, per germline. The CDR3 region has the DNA TGTGCCAGCGCCCGGGACAGCAATCAGCCCCAGCATTTT. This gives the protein CASARDSNQPQHF.

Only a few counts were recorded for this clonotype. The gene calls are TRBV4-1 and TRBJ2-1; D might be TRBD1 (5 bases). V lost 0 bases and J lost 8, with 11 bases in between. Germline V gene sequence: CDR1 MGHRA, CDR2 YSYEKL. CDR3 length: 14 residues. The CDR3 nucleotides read TGCGCCAGCAGCCAAGATCCTGGGGCAGATGAGCAGTTCTTC. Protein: CASSQDPGADEQFF.

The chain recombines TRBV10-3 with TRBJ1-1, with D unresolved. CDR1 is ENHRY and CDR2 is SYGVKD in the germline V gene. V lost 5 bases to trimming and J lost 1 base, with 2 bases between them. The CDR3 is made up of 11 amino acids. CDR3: CAISWNTEAFF. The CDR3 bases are TGTGCCATCAGTTGGAACACTGAAGCTTTCTTT.

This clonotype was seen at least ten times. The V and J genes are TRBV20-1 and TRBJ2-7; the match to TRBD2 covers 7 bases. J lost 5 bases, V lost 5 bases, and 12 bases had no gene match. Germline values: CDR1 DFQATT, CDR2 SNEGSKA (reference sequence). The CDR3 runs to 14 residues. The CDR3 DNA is TGCAGTGCTCCCGTGGGGCGGGAGTTTCACGAGCAGTACTTC. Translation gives CSAPVGREFHEQYF.

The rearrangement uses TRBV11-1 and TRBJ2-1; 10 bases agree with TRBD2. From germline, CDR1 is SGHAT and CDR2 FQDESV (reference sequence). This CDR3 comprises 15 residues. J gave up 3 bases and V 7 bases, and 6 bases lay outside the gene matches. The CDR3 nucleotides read TGTGCCAGCACCGCGACTAGCGGGTACTACAATGAGCAGTTCTTC. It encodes CASTATSGYYNEQFF.

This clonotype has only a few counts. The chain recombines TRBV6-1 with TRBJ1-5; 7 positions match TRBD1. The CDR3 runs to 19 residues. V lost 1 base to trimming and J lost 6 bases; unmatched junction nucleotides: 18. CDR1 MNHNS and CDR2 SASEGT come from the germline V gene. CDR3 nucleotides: TGTGCCAGCAGTGAAGGGGGGTACCTAACGAGGGGGCTCGGTCAGCCCCAGCATTTT. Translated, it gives CASSEGGYLTRGLGQPQHF.

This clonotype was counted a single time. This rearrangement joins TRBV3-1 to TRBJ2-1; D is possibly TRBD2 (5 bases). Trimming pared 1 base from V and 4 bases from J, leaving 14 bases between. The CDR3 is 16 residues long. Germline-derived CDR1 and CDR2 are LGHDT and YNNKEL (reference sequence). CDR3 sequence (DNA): TGTGCCAGCAGCCAAGGGGAGACCTTCACTTACAATGAGCAGTTCTTC. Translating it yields CASSQGETFTYNEQFF.